The 15 T cell receptor beta chains below were found in one sample sequenced in a study of blood T cell repertoires in COVID-19. Method: immunoSEQ multiplex PCR; TCRdb's copy keeps in-frame clones and lacks some. The sample has hundreds of thousands of clones, 85% to 90% seen once. Sequenced sample: PBMCs or T cells enriched from blood (not recorded which). The receptors originated from a man aged 18 to 30 who had recovered from COVID-19.

J is TRBJ1-4 and V is TRBV18; maybe TRBD1 (5 bases). The CDR3 runs to 17 residues. V was cut by 3 bases and J by 3 bases, with 17 bases left in between. The germline V gene encodes CDR1 KGHSH and CDR2 LQKENI. CDR3 residues: CASSPSSKTVPNEKLFF. For the CDR3, the DNA is TGTGCCAGCTCACCCTCCAGCAAGACAGTACCTAATGAAAAACTGTTTTTT.

This chain links TRBV18 with TRBJ2-7; 10 bases match TRBD2. CDR1 KGHSH and CDR2 LQKENI come from the germline V gene. The CDR3 has 15 residues. V trimming: 0 bases; J trimming: 4 bases; junction bases outside the gene matches: 3. The DNA of the CDR3 is TGTGCCAGCTCACCACCGACTAGCGGGTATTACGAGCAGTACTTC. As protein: CASSPPTSGYYEQYF.

The CDR3 region is CAISGRQGQGEKLFF. The DNA of the CDR3 is TGTGCCATCAGCGGGAGACAGGGACAAGGTGAAAAACTGTTTTTT. This chain joins TRBV10-3 and TRBJ1-4; 7 bases are shared with TRBD1. The germline CDR1 and CDR2 sequences are ENHRY and SYGVKD. This CDR3 is built from 15 residues. With V trimmed by 6 bases and J by 7 bases, 11 bases remained unmatched.

This clone was seen only a few times. The chain has TRBV13 and TRBJ1-1, with D maybe TRBD1 (6 bases). V gave up 0 bases and J gave up 9 bases, with 20 bases separating them. This CDR3 contains 16 residues. Germline V gene sequence: CDR1 PRHDT, CDR2 FYEKMQ (reference sequence). The chain's CDR3 is CASSLGLPNRQGQAFF. Written as DNA, the CDR3 is TGTGCCAGCAGCTTAGGCCTCCCGAACAGGCAGGGGCAAGCTTTCTTT.

The chain has TRBV6-5 and TRBJ1-5; 7 bases align to TRBD1. The V and J ends lost 0 bases and 4 bases, in that order; junction bases with no gene match: 3. This CDR3 is 15 amino acids long. Germline V gene lookup returns CDR1 MNHEY and CDR2 SVGAGI. Written as DNA, the CDR3 is TGTGCCAGCAGTTACTCAGGGGGCTGGAATCAGCCCCAGCATTTT. The encoded protein is CASSYSGGWNQPQHF.

The chain joins TRBV18 to TRBJ1-2, with TRBD1 identical over 8 bases. The CDR3 totals 16 residues. From germline, CDR1 is KGHSH and CDR2 LQKENI. V shed 3 bases, J shed 4 bases, and the junction held 10 bases outside the gene matches. The CDR3 loop reads CASSPMTGANSYGYTF. The DNA of the CDR3 is TGTGCCAGCTCACCCATGACAGGGGCCAATTCCTATGGCTACACCTTC. The full variable domain, completed using reference TRBV18 and TRBJ1-2, is NAGVMQNPRHLVRRRGQEARLRCSPMKGHSHVYWYRQLPEEGLKFMVYLQKENIIDESGMPKERFSAEFPKEGPSILRIQQVVRGDSAAYFCASSPMTGANSYGYTFGSGTRLTVV.

The chain combines TRBV18 with TRBJ1-1; no clear D gene. This CDR3 is built from 12 residues. The V gene lost 8 bases and the J gene lost 7 bases, with 14 bases spanning the gap. CDR1 is KGHSH, CDR2 LQKENI, per germline. CDR3 nucleotide sequence: TGTGCCAGCCGCCCTTTTTCGGGTGAAGCTTTCTTT. Translating it yields CASRPFSGEAFF.

The chain carries TRBV11-2 and TRBJ1-6, with 7 bases aligning to TRBD1. Per germline, CDR1 SGHAT and CDR2 FQNNGV. The CDR3 covers 16 residues. Trimming at V came to 5 bases and at J to 7 bases, leaving 11 bases not matched to a gene. In nucleotides, the CDR3 is TGTGCCAGCAGCCCGCCGACAGGGTTCCGAAATTCACCCCTCCACTTT. Translating gives CASSPPTGFRNSPLHF. The complete variable domain, with remaining parts taken from reference TRBV11-2 and TRBJ1-6, reads EAGVAQSPRYKIIEKRQSVAFWCNPISGHATLYWYQQILGQGPKLLIQFQNNGVVDDSQLPKDRFSAERLKGVDSTLKIQPAKLEDSAVYLCASSPPTGFRNSPLHFGNGTRLTVT.

The chain employs TRBV25-1 and TRBJ2-3; 7 bases line up with TRBD1. Per the germline V gene, CDR1 is MGHDK and CDR2 is SYGVNS. CDR3 length: 17 residues. The trim removed 2 bases at V and 0 bases at J, leaving 8 bases unmatched. CDR3 region: CASSEKKGTASTDTQYF. Written as DNA, the CDR3 is TGTGCCAGCAGTGAAAAGAAAGGGACAGCTAGCACAGATACGCAGTATTTT.

The rearrangement links TRBV9 to TRBJ2-3; 8 bases fit TRBD1. This CDR3 comprises 16 residues. The germline gives CDR1 SGDLS, CDR2 YYNGEE. With V trimmed by 3 bases and J by 4 bases, 10 bases remained unmatched. The CDR3 nucleotides are TGTGCCAGCAGCGGAACAGGACAGGGTCGAGCAGATACGCAGTATTTT. Its translation: CASSGTGQGRADTQYF.

The V gene is TRBV11-2, the J gene TRBJ2-2; D is perhaps TRBD2 (6 bases). Germline V gives CDR1 SGHAT, CDR2 FQNNGV. This CDR3 is 14 amino acids long. V was trimmed by 1 base and J by 8 bases, leaving 11 bases between them. The CDR3 is CASSLGRGEGELFF. The DNA of the CDR3 is TGTGCCAGCAGCTTAGGGCGCGGGGAAGGGGAGCTGTTTTTT.

CDR3 region: CASSLSGNRGTYEQYF. The CDR3 coding sequence is TGTGCCAGCAGCTTATCCGGTAACAGGGGAACCTACGAGCAGTACTTC. The rearrangement joins TRBV11-3 to TRBJ2-7; 7 positions match TRBD1. V shed 2 bases, J shed 2 bases, and the junction held 9 bases outside the gene matches. The CDR3 runs 16 residues. Germline V gives CDR1 SGHNT, CDR2 YENEEA.

This clone was counted only a few times. Other DNA sequences within the sample encode an identical CDR3. The chain is built from TRBV9 and TRBJ1-5; the D is unclear. V lost 0 bases and J 2 bases, leaving 6 bases between the germline ends. Germline loops: CDR1 SGDLS, CDR2 YYNGEE. This CDR3 is built from 14 residues. Here the CDR3 reads CASSVDAGNQPQHF. The CDR3 DNA is TGTGCCAGCAGCGTAGATGCGGGCAATCAGCCCCAGCATTTT.

This chain joins TRBV4-1 and TRBJ1-1, with 7 bases identical to TRBD1. The V gene's germline CDR1 is MGHRA and CDR2 YSYEKL. The CDR3 has 14 residues. After removal of 1 base from V and 5 bases from J, the junction contained 4 bases not matched to a gene. The CDR3 region is CASSQGQGGTEAFF. DNA for the CDR3: TGCGCCAGCAGCCAAGGACAGGGCGGAACTGAAGCTTTCTTT.

CDR3 sequence reads: CASSQGALGEGSNTQYF. CDR3 coding DNA: TGTGCCAGCAGCCAAGGGGCCCTTGGGGAGGGATCGAATACGCAGTATTTT. The chain is built from TRBV4-2 and TRBJ2-3, with TRBD2 matching 7 bases. CDR1 is LGHNA, CDR2 YNFKEQ, per germline. Trimming took 1 base from V and 7 from J; bases not matched to a gene: 14. The CDR3 spans 17 residues.